This TCR beta chain was identified during a study of blood T cell repertoires in COVID-19. In the study overall: Samples taken during acute and convalescent COVID-19 were collected in the United States, Italy and Spain. In each case, the material was cDNA or gDNA derived from T cells, B-cell-depleted T cells, or PBMCs.

Germline lookup yields CDR1 LNHDA and CDR2 SQIVND (reference sequence). The CDR3 runs 15 residues. The V segment lost 7 bases and the J segment 1 base; nucleotides outside the gene matches: 5. Repertoires were generated with immunoSEQ multiplex PCR, while TCRdb's copy carries only in-frame clones and drops some. The profile covers tens of thousands of clones, with approximately 85% appearing a single time and about 5% taken by the ten largest. Input material: peripheral blood. This sequence originates from a human donor in a cohort sampled during active COVID-19. V gene TRBV19 combines with J gene TRBJ2-2; 8 nucleotides align to TRBD1. The CDR3 spells CASTRQGQNTGELFF. The CDR3 nucleotides read TGTGCCAGTACCCGACAGGGGCAGAACACCGGGGAGCTGTTTTTT.